The source of this T cell receptor beta chain is a study of vaccination and CD4 T cells after COVID-19. Study outcomes and limitations: Convalescent patients gained a median approximately 88% of their reactive clones only post-vaccination.

Treatment described: roughly 11-day PBMC culture with coronavirus spike peptide pools or control peptides (ViraFEST assay). Cultured CD4+ T-cell DNA underwent Oncomine TCR Beta short-read sequencing. TCRdb re-called the PCR reads through MiXCR, storing one row per CDR3 protein. This table holds about 11,000 distinct CDR3 sequences, about 50% found once. A note on this clonotype: Its antigen is undetermined.

Trimming shortened V by 3 bases and J by 2 bases, and 19 bases separated the two germline ends. Germline V lookup: CDR1 DFQATT, CDR2 SNEGSKA (reference sequence). There are 16 residues in the CDR3. The sequencing input was CD4+ T cells from blood, cultured in vitro. This clonotype originated in a human donor who had recovered from COVID-19. This chain links TRBV20-1 with TRBJ2-5; D gene unclear. The CDR3: CSARWQPNRPQETQYF. In nucleotides, the CDR3 is TGCAGTGCTAGGTGGCAGCCCAACCGCCCACAAGAGACCCAGTACTTC.